A single T cell receptor (beta chain) is shown here with its context. Tumor samples were obtained before definitive surgery or chemotherapy. This record comes from a study of high-grade serous ovarian cancer treatment subgroups. Measured with immunoSEQ multiplex PCR; TCRdb has only the in-frame clones, and not every one. Among around 15,000 clones listed, 86% were seen once. The CDR3 covers 13 residues. V shed 5 bases and J shed 3 bases, with 10 bases lying between them. Germline CDR1 ENHRY, CDR2 SYGVKD. The receptor's source is a human donor with high-grade serous ovarian cancer. Sequenced material: tumor tissue. V is TRBV10-3 and J is TRBJ1-2; TRBD1 is a possible D gene (5 bases). Here the CDR3 reads CAISSDSYYGYTF. CDR3 bases: TGTGCCATCAGTTCAGACAGCTACTATGGCTACACCTTC.